This TCR beta chain comes out of a study of read filtering for tumor transcriptome and immune sequencing (dated by TCRdb to the early 2020s). For context, the study as a whole: The cohort had roughly 17 male and approximately 14 female patients with a mean age of around 66 years, ranging from roughly 40 to 90. Whole-transcriptome libraries were prepared with the TruSeq RNA Access Library Prep Kit after DNase treatment. Using the same bone marrow samples, the study compared TCR repertoires obtained by targeted immune repertoire sequencing with those obtained by bulk whole-transcriptome sequencing. Per sample, about 3.5 to 11 million TCR-region mapped reads were obtained with IR-seq, compared with only 85 to 1273 with RNA-seq. Under revised international staging, roughly eight patients fell into R-ISS I, more than 15 into R-ISS II and more than five into R-ISS III. One of the main goals was to work out a read-filtering strategy for immune repertoire data, in particular whether clonotypes backed by only a single read should be removed. What the study reported, not specific to this receptor: IR-seq captured clonotypes at much higher depth and more reliably than RNA-seq, and smaller IR-seq throughput sufficed to identify most shared clonotypes. The correlation between IR-seq and RNA-seq shared clonotype proportions was increased by removal of single-read clonotypes. In IR-seq, around four fifths of clonotypes but approximately 3.7% of total reads were represented by single-read clonotypes, whereas in RNA-seq, 74.6% of clonotypes and about 40% of reads were represented by single-read clonotypes. The sorted CD138-negative fraction was not purified T cells but a mixed bone marrow immune population.

Spanning cysteine to phenylalanine, the CDR3 consists of 17 amino acids. Only the CDR3 DNA is retained, 51 bases long and in frame from the first base. CDR1 and CDR2, looked up from the germline V gene, are SGHNT and YENEEA. Trimming at the junction amounts to 0 bases on V and 0 bases on J, and the germline ends lie 11 bases apart. Bone marrow was sampled from every patient at the time of active disease. Isolation of bone marrow mononuclear cells was performed by Ficoll-Hypaque density gradient centrifugation. Myeloma plasma cells were removed and CD138-negative cells were obtained by negative selection following labeling with CD138 magnetic microbeads on a MACS separator. Flow cytometry with CD138 antibodies on an Attune NxT was used to check how pure the isolated cells were. TRIzol reagent was used to extract total RNA, which was then quantified with a NanoDrop spectrophotometer. Paired RNA-seq and IR-seq were performed on each patient's CD138-negative bone marrow sample.

With respect to this clonotype: Its antigen is unknown. Base qualities were left out, and no much larger clone turns up one base away.

The Immunoverse kit was used to build TCR libraries from 400 ng RNA, with molecular barcoded adaptors covering alpha/delta and beta/gamma chains. TCR library preparation was performed with the same RNA that was used for transcriptome sequencing. TCR libraries were sequenced on an Illumina HiSeq 4000 with 2 x 150 cycles. The original methods were these. Using MiXCR, which included quality filtering and error correction, TCR reads were aligned to human V, D, J and C references and then assembled into CDR3 clonotypes. The tcR package in R was used to analyze clonotype counts and gene usage diversity. For inspection of raw mapping reads, RNA-seq reads were mapped by STAR aligner version 2.5.3a onto GRCh37 of the human genome. To test the effect of sequencing depth on detected clonotypes, IR-seq fastq files were randomly downsampled using Seqtk 1.3. In-frame beta chains were kept once TCRdb had trimmed the public reads at Q25 with fastp and called clones with MiXCR. Identical CDR3 proteins give one entry, which carries the most common genes and DNA. The V and J calls and clone size come from TCRdb's table, not from the authors' own analysis. The sample table contains fewer than 100,000 distinct CDR3 sequences; only one count was recorded for roughly an eighth of them. Of the sample, under 15% is held by the ten largest clones.

The specimen sequenced was a population of CD138-negative cells sorted from bone marrow. The sample's cell subset or site, from its label and the paper: bone marrow mononuclear cells depleted of CD138+ plasma/myeloma cells by negative magnetic selection. This TCR derives from a donor over 35 with multiple myeloma. The chain is made from TRBV11-3 and TRBJ2-2, with no confident D gene call. The DNA sequence is as follows: TGTGCCAGCAGCTTAGATTTGGCGCGGCCGAACACCGGGGAGCTGTTTTTT. It is translated as CASSLDLARPNTGELFF.